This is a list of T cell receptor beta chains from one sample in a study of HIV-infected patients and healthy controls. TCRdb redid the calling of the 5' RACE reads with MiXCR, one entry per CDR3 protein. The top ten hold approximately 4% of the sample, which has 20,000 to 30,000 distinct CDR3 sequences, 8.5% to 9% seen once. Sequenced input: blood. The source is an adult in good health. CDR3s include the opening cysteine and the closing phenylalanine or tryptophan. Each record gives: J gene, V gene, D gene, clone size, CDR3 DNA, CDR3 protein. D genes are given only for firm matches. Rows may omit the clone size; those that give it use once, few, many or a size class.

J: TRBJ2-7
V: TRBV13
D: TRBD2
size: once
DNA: TGTGCCAGCAGCCCAGCTAGCGGGGGGACCTACGAGCAGTACTTC
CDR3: CASSPASGGTYEQYF

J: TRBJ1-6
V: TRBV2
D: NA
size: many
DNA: TGTGCCATAACCACCGTACCGAAGGGAGGCTCCTATAATTCACCCCTCCACTTT
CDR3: CAITTVPKGGSYNSPLHF

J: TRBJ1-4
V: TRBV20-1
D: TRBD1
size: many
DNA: TGCAGTGCCCACCAACGACAGGGATCCGAAAAACTGTTTTTT
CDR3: CSAHQRQGSEKLFF

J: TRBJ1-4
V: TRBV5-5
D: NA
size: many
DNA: TGTGCCAGCAGCTTGGGTGCGGACCCAGATGAAAAACTGTTTTTT
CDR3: CASSLGADPDEKLFF

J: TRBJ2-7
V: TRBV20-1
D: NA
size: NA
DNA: TGCAGTGCTAGCCGGGACACCGATTCCTACGAGCAGTACTTC
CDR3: CSASRDTDSYEQYF

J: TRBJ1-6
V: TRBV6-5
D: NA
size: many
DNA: TGTGCCAGCAGTTTAAAGGGACAAGATAATTCACCCCTCCACTTT
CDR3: CASSLKGQDNSPLHF

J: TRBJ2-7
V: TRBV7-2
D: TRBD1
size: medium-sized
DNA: TGTGCCAGCAGCTTGACGGGGACAGGGGTTTTCCACGAGCAGTACTTC
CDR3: CASSLTGTGVFHEQYF

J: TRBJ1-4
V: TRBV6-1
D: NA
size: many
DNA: TGTGCCAGCCCGACTTTCGGGCCGATTATTGAAAAACTGTTTTTT
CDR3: CASPTFGPIIEKLFF

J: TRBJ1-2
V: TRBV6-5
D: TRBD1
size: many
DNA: TGTGCCAGCAGCCGACAGGGGGGAGAGTATGGCTACACCTTC
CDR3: CASSRQGGEYGYTF

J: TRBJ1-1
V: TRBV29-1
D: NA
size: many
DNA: TGCAGCGTTGAAGAGAGTGGACAGTTTGTGCCGTTCTTT
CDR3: CSVEESGQFVPFF

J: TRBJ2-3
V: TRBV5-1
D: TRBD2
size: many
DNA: TGCGCCAGCAGCCCTCTAGCGGCTAGCACAGATACGCAGTATTTT
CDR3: CASSPLAASTDTQYF

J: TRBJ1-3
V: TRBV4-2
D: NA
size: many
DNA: TGTGCCAGCCTAGAGATCTCTGGAAACACCATATATTTT
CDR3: CASLEISGNTIYF

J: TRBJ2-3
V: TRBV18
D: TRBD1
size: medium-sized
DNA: TGTGCCAGCTCACCAGACACAGGGGCAGATACGCAGTATTTT
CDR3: CASSPDTGADTQYF

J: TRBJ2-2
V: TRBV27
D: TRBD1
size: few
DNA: TGTGCCAGCAAAAGGGGACAGGGGTACGGGGAGCTGTTTTTT
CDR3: CASKRGQGYGELFF

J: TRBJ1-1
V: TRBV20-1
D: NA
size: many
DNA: TGCAGTTTGAACCTGAACACTGAAGCTTTCTTT
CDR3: CSLNLNTEAFF

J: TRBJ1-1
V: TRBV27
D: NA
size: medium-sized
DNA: TGTGCCAGCAGCATGAGGAACACTGAAGCTTTCTTT
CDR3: CASSMRNTEAFF

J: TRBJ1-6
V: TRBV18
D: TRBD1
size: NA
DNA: TGTGCCAGCTCAGCTAACCGGGACAGGATTTCCTCACCCCTCCACTTT
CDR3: CASSANRDRISSPLHF

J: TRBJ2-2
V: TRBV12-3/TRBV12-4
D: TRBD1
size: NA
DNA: TGTGCCAGCAGTTTCCGCTCCGGGACAGGGGGGAACACCGGGGAGCCGTTTTTT
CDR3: CASSFRSGTGGNTGEPFF

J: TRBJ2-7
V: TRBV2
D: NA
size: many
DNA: TGTGCCAGCAGTCTTTACGAGCAGTACTTC
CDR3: CASSLYEQYF

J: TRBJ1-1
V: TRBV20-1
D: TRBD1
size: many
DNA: TGCAGTGCTGGACAGGGGGACACTGAAGCTTTCTTT
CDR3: CSAGQGDTEAFF

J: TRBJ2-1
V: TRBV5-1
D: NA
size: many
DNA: TGCGCCAGCAGCTGGGGACCGGGCCAAGAGAACGGTGAGCAGTTCTTC
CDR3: CASSWGPGQENGEQFF

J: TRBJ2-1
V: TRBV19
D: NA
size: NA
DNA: TGTGCCAGTATAGGTGCAGGGGGGACCTACAATGAGCAGTTCTTC
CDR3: CASIGAGGTYNEQFF

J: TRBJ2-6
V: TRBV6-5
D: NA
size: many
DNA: TGTGCCAGCAGTTACTCGCGGGGAACTGGGGCCAACGTCCTGACTTTC
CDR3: CASSYSRGTGANVLTF

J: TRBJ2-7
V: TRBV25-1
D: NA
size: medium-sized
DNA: TGTGCCAGCGGCCGAACCGATGACTCCTACGAGCAGTACTTC
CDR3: CASGRTDDSYEQYF

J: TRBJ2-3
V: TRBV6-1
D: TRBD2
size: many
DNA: TGTGCCAGCAGTGCCTATAGCGGGGGGGCCGGAGATACGCAGTATTTT
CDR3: CASSAYSGGAGDTQYF

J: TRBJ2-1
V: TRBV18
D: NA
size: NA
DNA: TGTGCCAGCTCACCACGGGCAGACGACAATGAGCAGTTCTTC
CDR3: CASSPRADDNEQFF